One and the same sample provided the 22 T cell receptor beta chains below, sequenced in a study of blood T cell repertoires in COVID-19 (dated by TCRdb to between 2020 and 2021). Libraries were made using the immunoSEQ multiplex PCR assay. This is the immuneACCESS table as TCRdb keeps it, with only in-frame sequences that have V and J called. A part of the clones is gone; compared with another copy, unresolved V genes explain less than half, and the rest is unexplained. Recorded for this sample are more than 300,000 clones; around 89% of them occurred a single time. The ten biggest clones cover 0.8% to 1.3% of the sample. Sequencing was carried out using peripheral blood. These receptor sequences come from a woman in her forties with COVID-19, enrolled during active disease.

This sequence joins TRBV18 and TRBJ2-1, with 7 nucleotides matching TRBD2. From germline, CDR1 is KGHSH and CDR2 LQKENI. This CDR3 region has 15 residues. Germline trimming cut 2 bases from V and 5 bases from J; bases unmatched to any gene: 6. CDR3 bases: TGTGCCAGCTCACCAACGGGGGGTTACAACAATGAGCAGTTCTTC. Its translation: CASSPTGGYNNEQFF.

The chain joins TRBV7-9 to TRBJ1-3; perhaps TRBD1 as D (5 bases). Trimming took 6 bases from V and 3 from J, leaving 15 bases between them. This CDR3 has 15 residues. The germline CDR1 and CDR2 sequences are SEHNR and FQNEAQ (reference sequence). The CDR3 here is CASSTPGGFGNTIYF. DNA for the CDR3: TGTGCCAGCAGTACCCCGGGGGGATTTGGAAACACCATATATTTT.

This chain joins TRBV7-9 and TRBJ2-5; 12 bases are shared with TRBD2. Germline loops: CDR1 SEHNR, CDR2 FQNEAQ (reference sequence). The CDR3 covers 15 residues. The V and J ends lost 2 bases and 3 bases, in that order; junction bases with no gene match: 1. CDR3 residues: CASSLRLAGEETQYF. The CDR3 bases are TGTGCCAGCAGCTTACGACTAGCGGGAGAAGAGACCCAGTACTTC.

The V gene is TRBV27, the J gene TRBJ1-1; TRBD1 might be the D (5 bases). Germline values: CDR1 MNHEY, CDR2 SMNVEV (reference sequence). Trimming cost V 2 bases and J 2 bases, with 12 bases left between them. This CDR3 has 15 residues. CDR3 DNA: TGTGCCAGCAGTTTAGGGGCGAAACTTAACACTGAAGCTTTCTTT. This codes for CASSLGAKLNTEAFF.

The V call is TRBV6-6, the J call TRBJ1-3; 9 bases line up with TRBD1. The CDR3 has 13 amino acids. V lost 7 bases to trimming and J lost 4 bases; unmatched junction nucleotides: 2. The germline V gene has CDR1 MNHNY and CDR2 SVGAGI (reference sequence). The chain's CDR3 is CASKGQGGNTIYF. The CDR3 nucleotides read TGTGCCAGCAAAGGACAGGGGGGAAACACCATATATTTT.

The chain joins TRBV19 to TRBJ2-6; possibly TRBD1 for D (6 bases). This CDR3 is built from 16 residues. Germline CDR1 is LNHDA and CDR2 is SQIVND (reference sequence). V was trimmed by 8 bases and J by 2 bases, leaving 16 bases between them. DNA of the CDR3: TGTGCCAGTCTTACCCACTACAGGGCTGGGGCCAACGTCCTGACTTTC. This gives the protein CASLTHYRAGANVLTF.

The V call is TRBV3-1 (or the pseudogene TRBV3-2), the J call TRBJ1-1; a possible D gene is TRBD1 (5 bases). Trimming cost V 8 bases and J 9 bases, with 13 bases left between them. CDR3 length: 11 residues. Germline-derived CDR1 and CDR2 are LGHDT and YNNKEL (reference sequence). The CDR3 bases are TGTGCCAGCCGGGCGCGGGACCAAGCTTTCTTT. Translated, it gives CASRARDQAFF.

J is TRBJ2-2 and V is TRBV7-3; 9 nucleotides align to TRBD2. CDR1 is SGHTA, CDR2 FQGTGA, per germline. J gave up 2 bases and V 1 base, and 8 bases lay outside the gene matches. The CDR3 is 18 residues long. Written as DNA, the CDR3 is TGTGCCAGCAGCTTAAAGTATGGCGGGAGGGGTAACACCGGGGAGCTGTTTTTT. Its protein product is CASSLKYGGRGNTGELFF.

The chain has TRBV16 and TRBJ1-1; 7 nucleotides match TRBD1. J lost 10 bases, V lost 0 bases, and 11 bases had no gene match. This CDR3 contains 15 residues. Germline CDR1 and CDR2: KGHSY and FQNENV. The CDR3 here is CASSQSSGQLKGAFF. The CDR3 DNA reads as TGTGCCAGCAGCCAATCGTCGGGACAGCTCAAGGGAGCTTTCTTT.

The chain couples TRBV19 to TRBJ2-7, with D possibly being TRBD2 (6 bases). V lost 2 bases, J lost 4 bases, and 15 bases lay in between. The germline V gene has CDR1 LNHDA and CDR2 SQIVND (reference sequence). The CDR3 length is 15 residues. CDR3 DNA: TGTGCCAGTAGTATAAGCGGCGAGGGGAGGTACGAGCAGTACTTC. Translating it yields CASSISGEGRYEQYF.

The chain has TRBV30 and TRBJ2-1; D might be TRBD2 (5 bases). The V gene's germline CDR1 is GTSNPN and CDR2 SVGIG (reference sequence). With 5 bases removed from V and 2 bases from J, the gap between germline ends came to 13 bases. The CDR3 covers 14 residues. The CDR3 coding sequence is TGTGCCTGGTCCCGGACTGCTACCTACAATGAGCAGTTCTTC. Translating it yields CAWSRTATYNEQFF.

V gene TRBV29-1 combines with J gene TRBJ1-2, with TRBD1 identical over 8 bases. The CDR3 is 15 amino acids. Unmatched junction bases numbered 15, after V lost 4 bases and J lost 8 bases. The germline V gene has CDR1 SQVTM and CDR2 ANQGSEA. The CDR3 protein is CSVVHRDRGRVGYTF. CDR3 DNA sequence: TGCAGCGTTGTTCACCGAGACAGGGGAAGGGTGGGCTACACCTTC.

The DNA of the CDR3 is TGTGCCAGCAGTTACAAGGACAGGAACAACTATAGCAATCAGCCCCAGCATTTT. This translates into CASSYKDRNNYSNQPQHF. The J gene is TRBJ1-5, the V gene TRBV6-2 or TRBV6-3; 7 nucleotides line up with TRBD1. Germline trimming cut 2 bases from V and 0 bases from J; bases unmatched to any gene: 10. Germline V CDR1 and CDR2: MNHEY, SVGEGT. CDR3 size: 18 residues.

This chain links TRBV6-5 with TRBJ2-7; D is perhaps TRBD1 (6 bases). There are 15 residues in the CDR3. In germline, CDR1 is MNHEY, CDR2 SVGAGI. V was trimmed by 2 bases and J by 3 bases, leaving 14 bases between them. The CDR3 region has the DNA TGTGCCAGCAGTTACATTGGGACAAGAGACTACGAGCAGTACTTC. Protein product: CASSYIGTRDYEQYF.

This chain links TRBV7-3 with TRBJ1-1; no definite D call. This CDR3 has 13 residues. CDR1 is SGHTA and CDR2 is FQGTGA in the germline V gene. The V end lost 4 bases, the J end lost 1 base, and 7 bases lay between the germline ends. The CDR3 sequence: CASSSVSNTEAFF. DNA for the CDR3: TGTGCCAGCAGCTCGGTTTCGAACACTGAAGCTTTCTTT. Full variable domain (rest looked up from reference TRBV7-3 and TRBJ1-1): GAGVSQTPSNKVTEKGKYVELRCDPISGHTALYWYRQSLGQGPEFLIYFQGTGAADDSGLPNDRFFAVRPEGSVSTLKIQRTERGDSAVYLCASSSVSNTEAFFGQGTRLTVV.

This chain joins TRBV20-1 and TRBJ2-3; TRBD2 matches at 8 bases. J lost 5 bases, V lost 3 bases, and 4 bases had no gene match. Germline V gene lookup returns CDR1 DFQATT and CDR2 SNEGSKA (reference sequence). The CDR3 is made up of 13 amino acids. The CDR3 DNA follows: TGCAGTGCTAGTCATCGGGGGGGAGATACGCAGTATTTT. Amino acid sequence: CSASHRGGDTQYF.

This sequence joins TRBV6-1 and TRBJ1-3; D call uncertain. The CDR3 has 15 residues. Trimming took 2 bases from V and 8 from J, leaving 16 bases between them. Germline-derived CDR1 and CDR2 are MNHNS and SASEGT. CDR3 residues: CASSERAGLGDTIYF. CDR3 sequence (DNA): TGTGCCAGCAGTGAACGGGCAGGCTTGGGAGACACCATATATTTT.

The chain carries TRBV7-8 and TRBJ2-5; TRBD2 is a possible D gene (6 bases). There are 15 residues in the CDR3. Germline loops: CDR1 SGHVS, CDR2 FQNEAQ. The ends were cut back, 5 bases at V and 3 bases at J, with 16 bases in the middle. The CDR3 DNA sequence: TGTGCCAGCAGCCACGTCCTCGGGGGTGAAGAGACCCAGTACTTC. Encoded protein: CASSHVLGGEETQYF. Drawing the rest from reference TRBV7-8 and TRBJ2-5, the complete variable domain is GAGVSQSPRYKVAKRGQDVALRCDPISGHVSLFWYQQALGQGPEFLTYFQNEAQLDKSGLPSDRFFAERPEGSVSTLKIQRTQQEDSAVYLCASSHVLGGEETQYFGPGTRLLVL.

CDR3 sequence (DNA): TGTGCCAGCAGTTACCCCAGACTTGCGAACACCGGGGAGCTGTTTTTT. The encoded protein is CASSYPRLANTGELFF. The V gene is TRBV6-2 or TRBV6-3, the J gene TRBJ2-2, with D uncertain. The CDR3 totals 16 residues. Trimming pared 2 bases from V and 0 bases from J, leaving 10 bases between. Germline V gene lookup returns CDR1 MNHEY and CDR2 SVGEGT.

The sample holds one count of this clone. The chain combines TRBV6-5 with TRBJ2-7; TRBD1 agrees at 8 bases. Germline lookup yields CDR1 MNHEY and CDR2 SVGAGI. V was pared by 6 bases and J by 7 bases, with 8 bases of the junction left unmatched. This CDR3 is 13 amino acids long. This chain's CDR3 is CASRGQGLEEQYF. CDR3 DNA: TGTGCCAGCAGAGGACAGGGCCTTGAGGAGCAGTACTTC.

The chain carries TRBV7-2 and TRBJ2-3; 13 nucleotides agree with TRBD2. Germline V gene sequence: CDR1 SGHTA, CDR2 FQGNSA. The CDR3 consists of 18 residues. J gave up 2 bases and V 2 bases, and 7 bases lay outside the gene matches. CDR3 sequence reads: CASSLTPTSGRHTDTQYF. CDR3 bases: TGTGCCAGCAGCTTAACCCCGACTAGCGGGAGGCACACAGATACGCAGTATTTT. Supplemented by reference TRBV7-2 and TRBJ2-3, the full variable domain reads GAGVSQSPSNKVTEKGKDVELRCDPISGHTALYWYRQSLGQGLEFLIYFQGNSAPDKSGLPSDRFSAERTGGSVSTLTIQRTQQEDSAVYLCASSLTPTSGRHTDTQYFGPGTRLTVL.

CDR3 DNA sequence: TGCGCCAGCAGCCGAAGGACATCCACCTTGAACACTGAAGCTTTCTTT. This encodes CASSRRTSTLNTEAFF. The V gene is TRBV4-3, the J gene TRBJ1-1; D possibly corresponds to TRBD1 (5 bases). The V end was cut by 4 bases, the J end by 0 bases, with 15 bases between. CDR1 is LGHNA, CDR2 YSLEER, per germline. This CDR3 has 16 residues.